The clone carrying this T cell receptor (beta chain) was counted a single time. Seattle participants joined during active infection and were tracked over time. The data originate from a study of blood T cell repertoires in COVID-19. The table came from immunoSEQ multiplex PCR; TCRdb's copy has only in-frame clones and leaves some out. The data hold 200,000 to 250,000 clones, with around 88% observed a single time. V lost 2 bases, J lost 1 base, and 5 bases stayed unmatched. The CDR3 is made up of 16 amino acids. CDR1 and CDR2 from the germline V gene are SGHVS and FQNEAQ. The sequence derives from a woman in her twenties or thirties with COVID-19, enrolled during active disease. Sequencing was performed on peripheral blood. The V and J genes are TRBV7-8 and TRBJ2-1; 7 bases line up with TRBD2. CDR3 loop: CASSLNWGGSYNEQFF. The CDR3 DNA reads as TGTGCCAGCAGCTTAAACTGGGGGGGATCCTACAATGAGCAGTTCTTC.